This T cell receptor (beta chain) was identified in a study of preoperative IRX-2 immunotherapy in early breast cancer. The treatment is: preoperative locoregional IRX-2 cytokine immunotherapy. V was trimmed by 3 bases and J by 2 bases, leaving 14 bases between them. The CDR3 sequence is 15 residues long. Germline CDR1 and CDR2: SGHNT and YENEEA. The repertoire was sequenced with immunoSEQ multiplex PCR; TCRdb's copy has only in-frame clones and lacks some. The sample consists of around 990 clones, 67% of them appearing once. This clone was seen a few times. The chain joins TRBV11-3 to TRBJ2-7; weak D call: TRBD2 (6 bases). The receptor's source is a human donor with breast cancer. The sample in question was tumor tissue, obtained before IRX-2 immunotherapy. DNA of the CDR3: TGTGCCAGCAGCTTGGGATTAGCGGTGACCTACGAGCAGTACTTC. Its translation is CASSLGLAVTYEQYF.